This T cell receptor (beta chain) is drawn from a study of beta chain features in type 1 diabetes. Findings and caveats of the study: Across all four CD4+ subsets, people with type 1 diabetes showed modestly shorter TCRB CDR3s.

Reverse transcription of all isolated RNA meant that expressed TCRB transcripts were sequenced. Assay used: immunoSEQ multiplex PCR; TCRdb lists only in-frame clones, some missing. The sample includes about 150,000 clones, about 9.3% of them seen just once. The CDR3 spans 18 residues. Trimming left V 4 bases short and J 0 bases short, with 19 bases between. CDR1 MGHRA and CDR2 YSYEKL come from the germline V gene. Comment on this clone: The target antigen is unknown.

The sequenced sample was central memory CD4+ T cells from blood. The chain uses TRBV4-1 and TRBJ1-5; perhaps TRBD1 as D (6 bases). The sequence was obtained from a man aged 25-45 years with type 1 diabetes. The CDR3 nucleotides read TGCGCCAGCAGCCGGGGACTTCCGGGGGGCGTTAGCAATCAGCCCCAGCATTTT. Translation: CASSRGLPGGVSNQPQHF.